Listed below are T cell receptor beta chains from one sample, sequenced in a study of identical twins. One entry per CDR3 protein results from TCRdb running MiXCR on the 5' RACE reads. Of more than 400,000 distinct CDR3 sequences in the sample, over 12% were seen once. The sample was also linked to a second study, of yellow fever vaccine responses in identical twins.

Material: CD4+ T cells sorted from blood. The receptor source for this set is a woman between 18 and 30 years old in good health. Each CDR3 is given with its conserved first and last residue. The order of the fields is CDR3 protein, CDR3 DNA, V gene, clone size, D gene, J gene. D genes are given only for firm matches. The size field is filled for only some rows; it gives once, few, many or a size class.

CDR3 protein: CASSLSAAETSPLHF
CDR3 DNA: TGTGCCAGCAGCTTATCGGCGGCCGAGACATCACCCCTCCACTTT
V gene: TRBV7-9
clone size: .
D gene: .
J gene: TRBJ1-6

CDR3 protein: CASSLTSGGVNEQFF
CDR3 DNA: TGTGCCAGCAGCTTGACTAGCGGGGGGGTGAATGAGCAGTTCTTC
V gene: TRBV11-2
clone size: .
D gene: TRBD2
J gene: TRBJ2-1

CDR3 protein: CASSPNRARTYEQYF
CDR3 DNA: TGTGCCAGCAGCCCGAACCGGGCCCGAACTTACGAGCAGTACTTC
V gene: TRBV7-8
clone size: many
D gene: .
J gene: TRBJ2-7

CDR3 protein: CASSQGQGSPYEQYF
CDR3 DNA: TGTGCCAGCAGCCAAGGACAGGGGTCACCCTACGAGCAGTACTTC
V gene: TRBV3-1
clone size: .
D gene: TRBD1
J gene: TRBJ2-7

CDR3 protein: CSAKLAGGPLFETQYF
CDR3 DNA: TGCAGCGCTAAACTAGCGGGGGGGCCTCTGTTCGAGACCCAGTACTTC
V gene: TRBV29-1
clone size: .
D gene: TRBD2
J gene: TRBJ2-5

CDR3 protein: CASSLSVSGRRNEQYF
CDR3 DNA: TGTGCCAGCAGTTTATCCGTTAGCGGGAGGCGAAACGAGCAGTACTTC
V gene: TRBV28
clone size: .
D gene: TRBD2
J gene: TRBJ2-7

CDR3 protein: CAISDVPSGANVLTF
CDR3 DNA: TGTGCCATCAGCGACGTTCCCTCTGGGGCCAACGTCCTGACTTTC
V gene: TRBV10-3
clone size: .
D gene: .
J gene: TRBJ2-6

CDR3 protein: CASRRSPSEQYF
CDR3 DNA: TGTGCCAGCAGGAGAAGCCCTAGCGAGCAGTACTTC
V gene: TRBV6-5
clone size: .
D gene: .
J gene: TRBJ2-7

CDR3 protein: CSASPSGRSQETQYF
CDR3 DNA: TGCAGTGCTAGCCCTAGCGGGAGATCCCAAGAGACCCAGTACTTC
V gene: TRBV20-1
clone size: few
D gene: TRBD2
J gene: TRBJ2-5

CDR3 protein: CATDRGSPLQYF
CDR3 DNA: TGTGCCACCGACAGGGGGTCCCCATTGCAGTATTTT
V gene: TRBV12-3/TRBV12-4
clone size: many
D gene: TRBD1
J gene: TRBJ2-3

CDR3 protein: CASTWRGLRTDTQYF
CDR3 DNA: TGCGCCAGCACCTGGAGGGGGCTGAGGACAGATACGCAGTATTTT
V gene: TRBV10-2
clone size: .
D gene: .
J gene: TRBJ2-3

CDR3 protein: CASSLVVRTQETQYF
CDR3 DNA: TGCGCCAGCAGCTTGGTAGTTCGCACCCAAGAGACCCAGTACTTC
V gene: TRBV5-1
clone size: .
D gene: .
J gene: TRBJ2-5

CDR3 protein: CASSIIRDRASSYEQYF
CDR3 DNA: TGTGCCAGCAGCATAATTAGGGACAGGGCCAGCTCCTACGAGCAGTACTTC
V gene: TRBV12-3/TRBV12-4
clone size: once
D gene: TRBD1
J gene: TRBJ2-7

CDR3 protein: CAISESSGAGDTQYF
CDR3 DNA: TGTGCCATCAGTGAGTCTTCCGGTGCAGGAGATACGCAGTATTTT
V gene: TRBV10-3
clone size: few
D gene: .
J gene: TRBJ2-3

CDR3 protein: CAISGSFYNEQFF
CDR3 DNA: TGTGCCATCAGTGGCAGCTTCTACAATGAGCAGTTCTTC
V gene: TRBV10-3
clone size: .
D gene: .
J gene: TRBJ2-1

CDR3 protein: CATSDLPGTGETGELFF
CDR3 DNA: TGTGCCACCAGTGATTTGCCCGGGACAGGGGAAACCGGGGAGCTGTTTTTT
V gene: TRBV24-1
clone size: few
D gene: TRBD1
J gene: TRBJ2-2

CDR3 protein: CSARGVLGTRHNEQFF
CDR3 DNA: TGCAGTGCTAGAGGTGTGTTGGGGACTAGGCACAATGAGCAGTTCTTC
V gene: TRBV20-1
clone size: .
D gene: TRBD2
J gene: TRBJ2-1

CDR3 protein: CASSYGGGGTDTQYF
CDR3 DNA: TGTGCCAGCAGTTATGGCGGGGGGGGAACAGATACGCAGTATTTT
V gene: TRBV6-5
clone size: .
D gene: TRBD2
J gene: TRBJ2-3

CDR3 protein: CASSAPGASKNIQYF
CDR3 DNA: TGCGCCAGCAGTGCACCCGGGGCGAGCAAAAACATTCAGTACTTC
V gene: TRBV10-1
clone size: few
D gene: .
J gene: TRBJ2-4

CDR3 protein: CASSSRQGGTEKLFF
CDR3 DNA: TGTGCCAGCAGCTCACGACAGGGAGGGACTGAAAAACTGTTTTTT
V gene: TRBV11-2
clone size: .
D gene: TRBD1
J gene: TRBJ1-4

CDR3 protein: CATSEIGGAYNEQFF
CDR3 DNA: TGTGCCACCAGTGAAATTGGGGGGGCCTACAATGAGCAGTTCTTC
V gene: TRBV24-1
clone size: many
D gene: TRBD2
J gene: TRBJ2-1

CDR3 protein: CSAGTGSFTEAFF
CDR3 DNA: TGCAGTGCCGGGACAGGGAGTTTCACTGAAGCTTTCTTT
V gene: TRBV20-1
clone size: .
D gene: TRBD1
J gene: TRBJ1-1

CDR3 protein: CASSLSGLGGTEAFF
CDR3 DNA: TGTGCCAGCAGTTTATCGGGCCTTGGGGGGACTGAAGCTTTCTTT
V gene: TRBV12-3/TRBV12-4
clone size: many
D gene: .
J gene: TRBJ1-1

CDR3 protein: CASSDGGTDTQYF
CDR3 DNA: TGTGCCAGCAGTGACGGAGGCACAGATACGCAGTATTTT
V gene: TRBV6-4
clone size: .
D gene: .
J gene: TRBJ2-3

CDR3 protein: CASSLVLVRGTGELFF
CDR3 DNA: TGTGCCAGCAGTTTAGTTTTAGTCAGGGGGACCGGGGAGCTGTTTTTT
V gene: TRBV12-3/TRBV12-4
clone size: .
D gene: TRBD1
J gene: TRBJ2-2

CDR3 protein: CASSFGGVSTDTQYF
CDR3 DNA: TGTGCCAGCAGTTTCGGCGGGGTTAGCACAGATACGCAGTATTTT
V gene: TRBV12-3/TRBV12-4
clone size: few
D gene: .
J gene: TRBJ2-3

CDR3 protein: CATSDFAGTTDTQYF
CDR3 DNA: TGTGCCACCAGTGATTTCGCGGGAACCACAGATACGCAGTATTTT
V gene: TRBV24-1
clone size: .
D gene: .
J gene: TRBJ2-3

CDR3 protein: CASSFGTAQETQYF
CDR3 DNA: TGTGCCAGCAGCTTCGGGACGGCCCAAGAGACCCAGTACTTC
V gene: TRBV5-4
clone size: few
D gene: .
J gene: TRBJ2-5

CDR3 protein: CASSSGPVNQPQHF
CDR3 DNA: TGTGCCAGCAGCTCGGGGCCAGTCAATCAGCCCCAGCATTTT
V gene: TRBV5-6
clone size: .
D gene: .
J gene: TRBJ1-5

CDR3 protein: CASSSRVTDTQYF
CDR3 DNA: TGTGCCAGCAGTAGCAGAGTCACAGATACGCAGTATTTT
V gene: TRBV6-2/TRBV6-3
clone size: few
D gene: .
J gene: TRBJ2-3